The 3 T cell receptor beta chains below all came from one sample that was sequenced in a study of response to subunit inactivated influenza vaccine (dated by TCRdb to 2017 to 2018). Libraries came from RT-PCR. Sequencing used an Illumina HiSeq 2500. TCRdb reanalyzed the raw reads on its own, using fastp at Q25 for trimming and MiXCR for clone calling, and kept in-frame beta chains. All rows with the same CDR3 protein become a single entry with the most common DNA and genes. The sample includes 150,000 to 200,000 distinct CDR3 sequences, with about an eighth observed a single time. 25% to 30% of the sample rests with the top ten. The sample also formed part of further work on T cells expressing NK-cell markers. The second study, in turn, reports: TCR beta cDNA libraries were made by 5'RACE template switching that added a universal primer site and unique molecular identifiers.

The material was CD8+ T cells sorted from PBMCs, obtained about 11 days after vaccination. These receptors originate from a man aged 50-60 years who received an inactivated influenza vaccine. Donor details come from another sample of the same person, matched by shared clones.

This chain links TRBV28 with TRBJ2-3; 7 bases agree with TRBD2. The trim removed 4 bases at V and 1 base at J, leaving 5 bases unmatched. The germline gives CDR1 MDHEN, CDR2 SYDVKM. CDR3 length: 15 residues. DNA for the CDR3: TGTGCCAGCAGTTCGTCTCTAGCGGGCACAGATACGCAGTATTTT. Its translation is CASSSSLAGTDTQYF. Full variable domain (outside the CDR3, taken from reference TRBV28 and TRBJ2-3): DVKVTQSSRYLVKRTGEKVFLECVQDMDHENMFWYRQDPGLGLRLIYFSYDVKMKEKGDIPEGYSVSREKKERFSLILESASTNQTSMYLCASSSSLAGTDTQYFGPGTRLTVL.

The table lists this clonotype with a few counts. The genes are TRBV11-3 and TRBJ2-3; 9 nucleotides match TRBD2. Germline V gene data show CDR1 as SGHNT and CDR2 as YENEEA. There are 17 residues in the CDR3. V lost 4 bases, J lost 3 bases, and 11 bases stayed unmatched. CDR3 DNA: TGTGCCAGCAGCTCCTCCTTCGCGGGGGGGGAGACAGATACGCAGTATTTT. The encoded protein is CASSSSFAGGETDTQYF.

The genes are TRBV7-8 and TRBJ2-1; D ambiguous. Deletions cut 1 base from V and 1 base from J, with 20 bases between. The CDR3 runs 19 residues. Germline loops: CDR1 SGHVS, CDR2 FQNEAQ. CDR3 protein: CASSLGFAALSASYNEQFF. The CDR3 DNA reads TGTGCCAGCAGCTTAGGTTTTGCAGCCCTATCCGCTTCCTACAATGAGCAGTTCTTC.